The rows below give T cell receptor beta chains drawn from one sample of a study of response to subunit inactivated influenza vaccine. From the RT-PCR reads, TCRdb called clonotypes with MiXCR, one entry per CDR3 protein. The sample has approximately 730,000 distinct CDR3 sequences, about 14% seen once. This specimen was PBMCs from blood, taken approximately 15 days before vaccination. These receptors originate from a man aged 45-65 years who received an inactivated influenza vaccine. Each CDR3 is given with its conserved first and last residue. The order of the fields is V gene, J gene, D gene, clone size, CDR3 protein, CDR3 DNA. D genes are given only for firm matches. The listing skips clone size in some rows; elsewhere it reads once, few, many or a size class.

V: TRBV4-1
J: TRBJ2-5
D: -
size: -
CDR3: CASSQGRGEAQYF
DNA: TGCGCCAGCAGCCAAGGAAGAGGGGAGGCCCAGTACTTC

V: TRBV4-1
J: TRBJ1-2
D: -
size: many
CDR3: CASSQVAENYGYTF
DNA: TGCGCCAGCAGCCAAGTCGCAGAAAACTATGGCTACACCTTC

V: TRBV5-6
J: TRBJ2-1
D: TRBD2
size: many
CDR3: CASSLAGLAYNEQFF
DNA: TGTGCCAGCAGCTTGGCGGGACTAGCCTACAATGAGCAGTTCTTC

V: TRBV4-3
J: TRBJ2-1
D: TRBD1
size: -
CDR3: CASSQLQDTGQLLF
DNA: TGCGCCAGCAGCCAACTTCAAGACACGGGACAGTTACTCTTC

V: TRBV6-1
J: TRBJ2-2
D: -
size: few
CDR3: CASSRSSDTGELFF
DNA: TGTGCCAGCAGTCGGTCGTCAGACACCGGGGAGCTGTTTTTT

V: TRBV4-1
J: TRBJ1-5
D: -
size: -
CDR3: CASSQEGLRGNQPQHF
DNA: TGCGCCAGCAGCCAAGAAGGTCTAAGGGGCAATCAGCCCCAGCATTTT

V: TRBV5-1
J: TRBJ2-7
D: TRBD1
size: many
CDR3: CASSGRDRGEQYF
DNA: TGCGCCAGCAGCGGAAGAGACAGGGGCGAGCAGTACTTC

V: TRBV15
J: TRBJ2-1
D: TRBD2
size: few
CDR3: CATSRPTSGISNEQFF
DNA: TGTGCCACCAGCAGACCAACTAGCGGGATAAGTAATGAGCAGTTCTTC

V: TRBV4-2
J: TRBJ1-4
D: -
size: many
CDR3: CASSHGKLFF
DNA: TGTGCCAGCAGCCACGGAAAACTGTTTTTT

V: TRBV11-2
J: TRBJ1-1
D: -
size: few
CDR3: CASSLEGRANTEAFF
DNA: TGTGCCAGCAGCTTAGAGGGCAGGGCGAACACTGAAGCTTTCTTT

V: TRBV21-1
J: TRBJ1-5
D: -
size: few
CDR3: CASSKAQSPRDRGQSQPQHF
DNA: TGTGCCAGCAGCAAAGCCCAAAGCCCCCGCGACAGGGGGCAGAGTCAGCCCCAGCATTTT

V: TRBV20-1
J: TRBJ2-1
D: TRBD2
size: few
CDR3: CSAETAAGVFYNEQFF
DNA: TGCAGTGCTGAGACCGCAGCGGGGGTTTTCTACAATGAGCAGTTCTTC

V: TRBV11-2
J: TRBJ2-5
D: -
size: -
CDR3: CASSLAIGGPLQETQYF
DNA: TGTGCCAGCAGCTTAGCAATCGGGGGGCCCCTCCAAGAGACCCAGTACTTC

V: TRBV10-3
J: TRBJ2-1
D: -
size: few
CDR3: CAAGATSSLGGNEQFF
DNA: TGTGCCGCGGGCGCGACTAGCTCCTTAGGGGGCAATGAGCAGTTCTTC

V: TRBV6-2/TRBV6-3
J: TRBJ1-2
D: -
size: few
CDR3: CASSPCGYTF
DNA: TGTGCCAGCAGCCCGTGCGGCTACACCTTC

V: TRBV5-6
J: TRBJ1-5
D: -
size: -
CDR3: CASSLTGSEPQHF
DNA: TGTGCCAGCAGCTTAACGGGGAGTGAGCCCCAGCATTTT

V: TRBV28
J: TRBJ1-3
D: TRBD1
size: many
CDR3: CASSRDRGFTGNTIYF
DNA: TGTGCCAGCAGTCGGGACAGGGGATTTACTGGAAACACCATATATTTT

V: TRBV20-1
J: TRBJ1-5
D: -
size: -
CDR3: CSASSSNQPQHF
DNA: TGCAGTGCTAGCTCAAGCAATCAGCCCCAGCATTTT

V: TRBV9
J: TRBJ2-3
D: TRBD1
size: -
CDR3: CASRKTGGGTDTQYF
DNA: TGTGCCAGCAGGAAAACAGGGGGTGGGACAGATACGCAGTATTTT

V: TRBV9
J: TRBJ2-5
D: -
size: many
CDR3: CASSSTDYHQETQYF
DNA: TGTGCCAGCTCTAGTACAGACTATCACCAAGAGACCCAGTACTTC

V: TRBV4-2
J: TRBJ2-1
D: TRBD2
size: few
CDR3: CASSQEERSGVRNEQFF
DNA: TGTGCCAGCAGCCAAGAGGAACGGAGCGGGGTCCGCAATGAGCAGTTCTTC

V: TRBV6-1
J: TRBJ1-1
D: -
size: few
CDR3: CASSPPFRAGNTEAFF
DNA: TGTGCCAGCAGCCCTCCTTTCAGGGCCGGGAACACTGAAGCTTTCTTT

V: TRBV20-1
J: TRBJ2-7
D: -
size: many
CDR3: CSARVTGFYEQYF
DNA: TGCAGTGCTAGAGTGACGGGTTTCTACGAGCAGTACTTC

V: TRBV27
J: TRBJ1-6
D: -
size: -
CDR3: CASSFHAYNSPLHF
DNA: TGTGCCAGCAGTTTCCACGCCTATAATTCACCCCTCCACTTT

V: TRBV5-1
J: TRBJ2-6
D: TRBD1
size: many
CDR3: CASSKTGTGAGANVLTF
DNA: TGCGCCAGCAGCAAAACCGGGACAGGGGCTGGGGCCAACGTCCTGACTTTC

V: TRBV9
J: TRBJ2-7
D: TRBD2
size: few
CDR3: CASSVGSGGGEQYF
DNA: TGTGCCAGCAGCGTAGGTAGCGGGGGAGGTGAGCAGTACTTC

V: TRBV6-5
J: TRBJ2-5
D: -
size: -
CDR3: CASSYQGSRTETQYF
DNA: TGTGCCAGCAGTTACCAAGGGTCCAGGACGGAGACCCAGTACTTC

V: TRBV19
J: TRBJ1-6
D: TRBD1
size: few
CDR3: CATTQRRGTDSPLHF
DNA: TGTGCCACCACCCAAAGGAGGGGGACAGATTCACCCCTCCACTTT

V: TRBV21-1
J: TRBJ1-5
D: -
size: -
CDR3: CASTYYYETVNQPQHF
DNA: TGTGCCAGCACCTATTATTACGAAACGGTTAATCAGCCCCAGCATTTT

V: TRBV11-2
J: TRBJ2-3
D: TRBD2
size: few
CDR3: CASSLSLAGGRDTQYF
DNA: TGTGCCAGCAGCTTAAGCCTAGCGGGGGGGAGAGATACGCAGTATTTT

V: TRBV4-1
J: TRBJ1-2
D: -
size: -
CDR3: CASSQGGLGNTF
DNA: TGCGCCAGCAGCCAAGGGGGTCTCGGGAACACCTTC

V: TRBV29-1
J: TRBJ2-2
D: -
size: few
CDR3: CSVERRAANTGELFF
DNA: TGCAGCGTTGAACGGCGGGCAGCGAACACCGGGGAGCTGTTTTTT

V: TRBV7-6
J: TRBJ1-5
D: -
size: few
CDR3: CASSLGGREPQHF
DNA: TGTGCCAGCAGCTTGGGGGGCAGGGAGCCCCAGCATTTT

V: TRBV6-1
J: TRBJ1-5
D: TRBD1
size: many
CDR3: CASSGSGGEPQHF
DNA: TGTGCCAGCAGTGGATCAGGGGGAGAGCCCCAGCATTTT

V: TRBV20-1
J: TRBJ2-1
D: -
size: -
CDR3: CSARPSTFNNEQFF
DNA: TGCAGTGCTAGGCCCAGTACCTTTAACAATGAGCAGTTCTTC

V: TRBV6-5
J: TRBJ1-6
D: -
size: few
CDR3: CASSYSGNNSPLHF
DNA: TGTGCCAGCAGTTACTCGGGGAATAATTCACCCCTCCACTTT

V: TRBV12-3/TRBV12-4
J: TRBJ2-5
D: -
size: -
CDR3: CASSSSDRMETQYF
DNA: TGTGCCAGCAGTTCAAGCGATAGGATGGAGACCCAGTACTTC